A single sample is the source of the 31 T cell receptor beta chains below, sequenced in a study of blood T cell repertoires in COVID-19. Using immunoSEQ multiplex PCR, the repertoire was profiled, and TCRdb retains in-frame clones only, with some absent. The sample lists 150,000 to 200,000 clones; over 80% were seen once. The specimen sequenced was PBMCs or T cells enriched from blood (not recorded which). These receptors were obtained from an older woman who had recovered from COVID-19.

This chain's CDR3 is CASSQEAGADGYTF. The CDR3 region has the DNA TGTGCCAGCAGCCAAGAAGCAGGGGCTGATGGCTACACCTTC. The rearrangement links TRBV4-2 to TRBJ1-2; a possible D gene is TRBD1 (6 bases). CDR3 length: 14 residues. Trimming left V 0 bases short and J 6 bases short, with 11 bases between. Germline assignment: CDR1 LGHNA and CDR2 YNFKEQ.

CDR3: CASSSGYGSYGYTF. DNA of the CDR3: TGTGCCAGTAGTAGCGGGTACGGGAGCTATGGCTACACCTTC. The V gene is TRBV19, the J gene TRBJ1-2; D is unclear. The V and J ends lost 4 bases and 4 bases respectively, with 13 bases between them. Germline V lookup: CDR1 LNHDA, CDR2 SQIVND (reference sequence). The CDR3 length is 14 residues. The full variable domain, rest sourced from reference TRBV19 and TRBJ1-2, is DGGITQSPKYLFRKEGQNVTLSCEQNLNHDAMYWYRQDPGQGLRLIYYSQIVNDFQKGDIAEGYSVSREKKESFPLTVTSAQKNPTAFYLCASSSGYGSYGYTFGSGTRLTVV.

The genes are TRBV7-9 and TRBJ2-1; possible D gene TRBD2, 5 bases. The length of the CDR3 is 14 residues. Germline CDR1 and CDR2: SEHNR and FQNEAQ (reference sequence). Trimming pared 1 base from V and 7 bases from J, leaving 11 bases between. The CDR3 nucleotides read TGTGCCAGCAGCTTAGTGGTAGGGAGTAATGAGCAGTTCTTC. Protein product: CASSLVVGSNEQFF.

This clone was seen only once. The chain combines TRBV2 with TRBJ2-5, with D uncertain. The germline CDR1 and CDR2 sequences are SNHLY and FYNNEI. Trimming left V 7 bases short and J 4 bases short, with 22 bases between. This CDR3 has 16 amino acids. CDR3 DNA: TGTGCCAGCAAGTGGAGAGAGTGGGTTAAAGGAGAGACCCAGTACTTC. This encodes CASKWREWVKGETQYF. The entire variable domain, with the rest obtained from reference TRBV2 and TRBJ2-5, is as follows: EPEVTQTPSHQVTQMGQEVILRCVPISNHLYFYWYRQILGQKVEFLVSFYNNEISEKSEIFDDQFSVERPDGSNFTLKIRSTKLEDSAMYFCASKWREWVKGETQYFGPGTRLLVL.

The sample holds one count of this clone. The chain couples TRBV5-4 to TRBJ2-3, with 7 nucleotides matching TRBD1. The junction had 6 bases not matched to a gene; V was cut back by 3 bases and J by 2 bases. Germline V lookup: CDR1 SGHNT, CDR2 YYREEE (reference sequence). The CDR3 contains 15 residues. DNA for the CDR3: TGTGCCAGCAGCTCTCCGACAGGGAACACAGATACGCAGTATTTT. Its protein is CASSSPTGNTDTQYF.

The rearrangement joins TRBV27 to TRBJ1-4; 10 bases are a match to TRBD1. Germline V CDR1 and CDR2: MNHEY, SMNVEV (reference sequence). This CDR3 region has 13 residues. V lost 5 bases to trimming and J lost 10 bases; unmatched junction nucleotides: 4. The CDR3 DNA is TGTGCCAGCAGTCCGTGGGACAGGGGAAAACTGTTTTTT. Protein sequence: CASSPWDRGKLFF.

The chain is built from TRBV9 and TRBJ2-7; D gene ambiguous. V was shortened by 9 bases and J by 7 bases, with 11 bases between the two germline ends. The germline CDR1 and CDR2 sequences are SGDLS and YYNGEE. This CDR3 is built from 10 residues. CDR3 sequence reads: CANTPPEQYF. The CDR3 nucleotides are TGTGCCAACACCCCACCGGAGCAGTACTTC.

This chain connects TRBV21-1 to TRBJ2-7; TRBD2 is the table's D call, not checked against the DNA. TRBV21-1 is listed as a pseudogene. The CDR3 is made up of 11 amino acids. CDR3 amino acids: CASPDGGEQYF. DNA of the CDR3: TGTGCCAGCCCGGACGGAGGCGAGCAGTACTTC.

V usage is TRBV6-1 and J usage is TRBJ1-1; 9 bases agree with TRBD1. From germline, CDR1 is MNHNS and CDR2 SASEGT. J lost 8 bases, V lost 6 bases, and 7 bases had no gene match. The CDR3 has 13 residues. The DNA of the CDR3 is TGTGCCAGCAGGCGGTTAGGACAGGGGGAAGCTTTCTTT. Translating gives CASRRLGQGEAFF.

This clone has more than one count but fewer than ten. J is TRBJ2-1 and V is TRBV5-1; the match to TRBD2 covers 14 bases. Losses at the gene ends were 4 bases for V and 7 bases for J; bases not matched to a gene: 4. CDR3 length equals 15 residues. CDR1 is SGHRS and CDR2 is YFSETQ in the germline V gene. Here the CDR3 DNA reads TGCGCCAGCAGCATGACTAGCGGGAGGGTGAATGAGCAGTTCTTC. It encodes CASSMTSGRVNEQFF.

The chain carries TRBV27 and TRBJ2-7; 9 nucleotides agree with TRBD1. The CDR3 consists of 15 residues. V was pared by 5 bases and J by 2 bases, with 7 bases of the junction left unmatched. The germline V gene has CDR1 MNHEY and CDR2 SMNVEV (reference sequence). CDR3 sequence: CASSQSQGAPYEQYF. In DNA form, the CDR3 reads TGTGCCAGCAGTCAATCACAGGGGGCCCCCTACGAGCAGTACTTC.

The V call is TRBV7-9, the J call TRBJ1-1, with D perhaps TRBD1 (6 bases). V was cut by 3 bases and J by 7 bases, with 15 bases left in between. The germline V gene has CDR1 SEHNR and CDR2 FQNEAQ (reference sequence). This CDR3 is 14 amino acids long. The CDR3 sequence: CASSFGQSLDEAFF. The CDR3 nucleotides are TGTGCCAGCAGCTTTGGACAGAGTCTTGATGAAGCTTTCTTT.

The chain couples TRBV28 to TRBJ1-6; 7 bases align to TRBD1. V lost 7 bases and J lost 11; bases outside the gene matches: 14. The length of the CDR3 is 15 residues. Per germline, CDR1 MDHEN and CDR2 SYDVKM. CDR3 nucleotides: TGTGCCAGCAATAGTCTGAGACAGGGTCATCCACCCCTCCACTTT. The encoded protein is CASNSLRQGHPPLHF.

This chain links TRBV25-1 with TRBJ2-7, with 12 bases that match TRBD1. CDR1 and CDR2 (germline): MGHDK, SYGVNS. With V trimmed by 3 bases and J by 4 bases, 4 bases remained unmatched. This CDR3 region has 15 residues. The CDR3 reads CASSDRDRGLYEQYF. In nucleotides, the CDR3 is TGTGCCAGCAGTGATCGGGACAGGGGGCTTTACGAGCAGTACTTC.

The chain uses TRBV7-3 and TRBJ1-6; 9 bases line up with TRBD1. There are 15 residues in the CDR3. The trim removed 5 bases at V and 10 bases at J, leaving 9 bases unmatched. Looked up from germline, CDR1 is SGHTA and CDR2 is FQGTGA. CDR3 amino acids: CASSPGTGPNSPLHF. In nucleotides, the CDR3 is TGTGCCAGCAGCCCCGGGACAGGGCCGAACTCACCCCTCCACTTT.

This clone was picked up a small number of times. The chain combines TRBV3-1 (or the pseudogene TRBV3-2) with TRBJ1-1; TRBD1 is a possible D gene (6 bases). Trimming removed 2 bases from V and 9 bases from J, with 13 bases in between. This CDR3 is 13 amino acids long. Per germline, CDR1 LGHDT and CDR2 YNNKEL (reference sequence). The CDR3 protein is CASSQNQGSKAFF. CDR3 in DNA: TGTGCCAGCAGCCAAAATCAGGGGAGCAAAGCTTTCTTT.

The chain is built from TRBV7-8 and TRBJ2-7; D is unresolved. V was trimmed by 0 bases and J by 3 bases, leaving 9 bases between them. CDR1 and CDR2 (germline): SGHVS, FQNEAQ. This CDR3 spans 14 amino acids. CDR3 region: CASSLAPRFYEQYF. CDR3 coding DNA: TGTGCCAGCAGCTTAGCGCCTAGATTCTACGAGCAGTACTTC.

J is TRBJ2-1 and V is TRBV28; tentatively, D is TRBD2 (5 bases). The CDR3 is 17 amino acids. The V gene lost 4 bases and the J gene lost 3 bases, with 19 bases spanning the gap. Germline CDR1 MDHEN, CDR2 SYDVKM. DNA of the CDR3: TGTGCCAGCAGTTCTGGGTTATCAGCGGCTTTCTACAATGAGCAGTTCTTC. Encoded protein: CASSSGLSAAFYNEQFF.

V usage is TRBV7-2 and J usage is TRBJ2-1, with D tentatively TRBD2 (6 bases). The germline V gene encodes CDR1 SGHTA and CDR2 FQGNSA. V gave up 3 bases and J gave up 5 bases, with 14 bases separating them. CDR3 length: 15 amino acids. DNA for the CDR3: TGTGCCAGCAGCTTCCGCGCGGGACTTAACAATGAGCAGTTCTTC. It codes for CASSFRAGLNNEQFF.

The chain carries TRBV18 and TRBJ2-7; perhaps TRBD2 as D (6 bases). V lost 4 bases to trimming and J lost 6 bases, with 13 bases between them. Per the germline V gene, CDR1 is KGHSH and CDR2 is LQKENI. This CDR3 contains 13 residues. CDR3 DNA sequence: TGTGCCAGCTCACTCGGGGAGGTGGGCGAGCAGTACTTC. This translates into CASSLGEVGEQYF. The full variable domain, with the rest looked up from reference TRBV18 and TRBJ2-7, is NAGVMQNPRHLVRRRGQEARLRCSPMKGHSHVYWYRQLPEEGLKFMVYLQKENIIDESGMPKERFSAEFPKEGPSILRIQQVVRGDSAAYFCASSLGEVGEQYFGPGTRLTVT.

In its sample, this clone was seen a few times. The V and J genes are TRBV12-3 or TRBV12-4 and TRBJ1-2, with TRBD1 as a possible D gene (6 bases). The V end was cut by 5 bases, the J end by 4 bases, with 11 bases between. This CDR3 contains 13 residues. The CDR3 DNA reads as TGTGCCAGCAGTAGGGAGGGGGGCTATGGCTACACCTTC. Translated, it gives CASSREGGYGYTF.

The chain couples TRBV29-1 to TRBJ1-1; TRBD1 is a possible D gene (5 bases). Germline V CDR1 and CDR2: SQVTM, ANQGSEA. V lost 7 bases to trimming and J lost 1 base, with 7 bases between them. The CDR3 contains 11 residues. The CDR3 region is CSAQENTEAFF. Here the CDR3 DNA reads TGCAGCGCACAGGAGAACACTGAAGCTTTCTTT.

The chain combines TRBV12-3 or TRBV12-4 with TRBJ2-1; maybe TRBD2 (5 bases). V was trimmed by 2 bases and J by 6 bases, leaving 8 bases between them. This CDR3 is 13 amino acids long. CDR3 DNA: TGTGCCAGCAGTTTATGGGCGGGCAATGAGCAGTTCTTC. It encodes CASSLWAGNEQFF.

This clone was observed a few times. V gene TRBV18 combines with J gene TRBJ1-2, with TRBD1 matching over 8 bases. The CDR3 is 15 residues long. Germline V gene lookup returns CDR1 KGHSH and CDR2 LQKENI. V lost 3 bases and J lost 4; bases outside the gene matches: 7. DNA of the CDR3: TGTGCCAGCTCACCGGGGACAGGAGACCTCTATGGCTACACCTTC. Protein: CASSPGTGDLYGYTF.

The chain couples TRBV27 to TRBJ1-2; tentatively, D is TRBD1 (5 bases). The CDR3 is 15 residues long. Trimming shortened V by 3 bases and J by 4 bases, and 15 bases separated the two germline ends. Germline CDR1 and CDR2: MNHEY and SMNVEV (reference sequence). CDR3 coding DNA: TGTGCCAGCAGTTTTTGGGTAGGGGCGGTCTATGGCTACACCTTC. Amino acids: CASSFWVGAVYGYTF.

The chain employs TRBV7-9 and TRBJ1-1, with D tentatively TRBD1 (5 bases). Germline V gives CDR1 SEHNR, CDR2 FQNEAQ (reference sequence). This CDR3 has 16 amino acids. With 5 bases removed from V and 3 bases from J, the gap between germline ends came to 19 bases. The DNA for the CDR3 is TGTGCCAGCAGCCCAGCGGGGGGATCGGCTGACACTGAAGCTTTCTTT. It yields the protein CASSPAGGSADTEAFF.

The V call is TRBV7-3, the J call TRBJ2-3, with no clear D. The CDR3 totals 13 residues. V was pared by 5 bases and J by 6 bases, with 12 bases between. Germline-derived CDR1 and CDR2 are SGHTA and FQGTGA. The CDR3 protein is CASSQQHLDTQYF. CDR3 sequence (DNA): TGTGCCAGCAGCCAACAACACCTCGATACGCAGTATTTT.

V usage is TRBV9 and J usage is TRBJ1-1, with TRBD1 as a possible D gene (5 bases). Trimming removed 2 bases from V and 3 bases from J, with 17 bases in between. From germline, CDR1 is SGDLS and CDR2 YYNGEE. This CDR3 region has 16 residues. CDR3 residues: CASSVSPQGAYTEAFF. The CDR3, as DNA: TGTGCCAGCAGCGTTAGTCCTCAGGGCGCTTACACTGAAGCTTTCTTT.

The chain links TRBV18 to TRBJ2-3; D call uncertain. V lost 3 bases and J 1 base, leaving 11 bases between the germline ends. The CDR3 covers 15 residues. CDR1 and CDR2 from the germline V gene are KGHSH and LQKENI. The CDR3, as DNA: TGTGCCAGCTCACCTAGTCTAACAGGCACAGATACGCAGTATTTT. Its protein is CASSPSLTGTDTQYF.

This chain connects TRBV19 to TRBJ1-5; no definite D call. Germline V gives CDR1 LNHDA, CDR2 SQIVND (reference sequence). The CDR3 sequence is 15 residues long. V lost 7 bases to trimming and J lost 0 bases, with 13 bases between them. The CDR3 bases are TGTGCCAGTAATAATTGGGCGGGTAGCAATCAGCCCCAGCATTTT. Residues: CASNNWAGSNQPQHF. Full variable domain (missing parts from reference TRBV19 and TRBJ1-5): DGGITQSPKYLFRKEGQNVTLSCEQNLNHDAMYWYRQDPGQGLRLIYYSQIVNDFQKGDIAEGYSVSREKKESFPLTVTSAQKNPTAFYLCASNNWAGSNQPQHFGDGTRLSIL.

The chain joins TRBV6-5 to TRBJ1-3; D gene ambiguous. CDR1 is MNHEY and CDR2 is SVGAGI in the germline V gene. Trimming took off 2 bases at V and 4 bases at J, with 6 bases between the two ends. This CDR3 spans 13 amino acids. CDR3 sequence: CASSYGGGNTIYF. CDR3 coding DNA: TGTGCCAGCAGTTACGGCGGCGGAAACACCATATATTTT.